The 9 T cell receptor beta chains in this list originate from one sample, sequenced in a study of T cells in Graves' hyperthyroidism and ophthalmopathy. What was amplified from RNA transcripts were TCR beta CDR3 regions. First-round RT-PCR targeting the TCR CDR3 was performed with the HTBI primer set. TCRdb reanalysed the multiplex PCR reads using MiXCR and keeps one entry per CDR3 protein. The sample includes some 570,000 distinct CDR3 sequences, around 14% seen only once; the top ten take approximately 6.4%. Sequencing used blood. The receptor set was obtained from a woman aged 18 to 35 with Graves' ophthalmopathy.

This clonotype was counted ten times or more. The rearrangement uses TRBV6-2 or TRBV6-3 and TRBJ2-3; the match to TRBD2 covers 12 bases. Germline CDR1 reads MNHEY; CDR2 reads SVGEGT. V dropped 6 bases and J dropped 1; count of bases not matched to a gene: 2. The CDR3 is made up of 15 amino acids. CDR3 sequence: CASRSSGRGTDTQYF. DNA for the CDR3: TGTGCCAGCAGGTCTAGCGGGAGGGGCACAGATACGCAGTATTTT.

This clonotype was found a few times. The rearrangement joins TRBV5-1 to TRBJ2-3, with D unresolved. The CDR3 length is 20 residues. Per germline, CDR1 SGHRS and CDR2 YFSETQ. V was trimmed by 4 bases and J by 0 bases, leaving 27 bases between them. The CDR3 sequence: CASSLGSSGLLGLSTDTQYF. In DNA form, the CDR3 reads TGCGCCAGCAGCCTGGGCAGTTCCGGGCTTTTGGGTCTTAGCACAGATACGCAGTATTTT.

This clonotype was detected many times. The V gene is TRBV27, the J gene TRBJ2-7, with TRBD2 identical over 10 bases. CDR1 MNHEY and CDR2 SMNVEV come from the germline V gene (reference sequence). V shed 4 bases, J shed 2 bases, and the junction held 2 bases outside the gene matches. The CDR3 runs to 14 residues. As DNA, the CDR3 is TGTGCCAGCAGTTCTAGCGGGAGAGCCTACGAGCAGTACTTC. It is translated as CASSSSGRAYEQYF.

This clonotype was recorded many times. The genes are TRBV3-1 and TRBJ2-1; D uncertain. Trimming shortened V by 0 bases and J by 15 bases, and 15 bases separated the two germline ends. The CDR3 has 13 amino acids. In germline, CDR1 is LGHDT, CDR2 YNNKEL (reference sequence). CDR3 loop: CASSQDLVAPPFF. CDR3 DNA sequence: TGTGCCAGCAGCCAAGATTTGGTGGCTCCTCCGTTCTTC.

This clonotype was counted ten times or more. The chain joins TRBV13 to TRBJ2-3, with D unclear. The germline gives CDR1 PRHDT, CDR2 FYEKMQ (reference sequence). The CDR3 loop spans 13 amino acids. Deletions cut 6 bases from V and 7 bases from J, with 14 bases between. Written as DNA, the CDR3 is TGTGCCAGCAGTCCGCCTGACGCGAATACGCAGTATTTT. Protein product: CASSPPDANTQYF.

There are many counts of this clonotype. The chain couples TRBV4-2 to TRBJ2-3, with TRBD2 identical over 7 bases. Germline-derived CDR1 and CDR2 are LGHNA and YNFKEQ. V lost 4 bases and J lost 3; bases outside the gene matches: 4. The CDR3 has 14 amino acids. The CDR3 protein is CASSPRAGTDTQYF. In DNA form, the CDR3 reads TGTGCCAGCAGCCCCCGAGCGGGAACAGATACGCAGTATTTT.

To note about this clonotype: An end of the junction does not agree with germline; a read error may underlie this. The chain couples TRBV7-9 to TRBJ1-1, with D maybe TRBD1 (6 bases). There are 14 residues in the CDR3. Germline V gene lookup returns CDR1 SEHNR and CDR2 FQNEAQ (reference sequence). CDR3 amino acids: CASGLGGPERRAFF. CDR3 DNA: TGTGCCAGCGGCTTAGGGGGGCCAGAAAGGAGAGCTTTCTTT. Using reference TRBV7-9 and TRBJ1-1 for the parts outside the CDR3, the full variable domain is DTGVSQNPRHKITKRGQNVTFRCDPISEHNRLYWYRQTLGQGPEFLTYFQNEAQLEKSRLLSDRFSAERPKGSFSTLEIQRTEQGDSAMYLCASGLGGPERRAFFGQGTRLTVV.

Many counts were recorded for this clonotype. The chain is built from TRBV6-2 or TRBV6-3 and TRBJ2-1, with 8 bases that match TRBD2. The CDR3 has 13 residues. Germline CDR1 reads MNHEY; CDR2 reads SVGEGT. The V gene end was trimmed by 10 bases and the J gene end by 8 bases; junction bases not matched to a gene: 10. CDR3 in amino acids: CATQAGDVDEQFF. The CDR3 nucleotides read TGTGCCACCCAAGCGGGAGACGTGGATGAGCAGTTCTTC.

The CDR3 spells CASSLMDGVGHFF. In nucleotides, the CDR3 is TGTGCCAGCAGTTTGATGGACGGGGTGGGCCATTTCTTC. The chain is built from TRBV28 and TRBJ2-1, with D maybe TRBD2 (5 bases). The CDR3 totals 13 residues. V shed 3 bases and J shed 16 bases, with 19 bases lying between them. Germline V gene sequence: CDR1 MDHEN, CDR2 SYDVKM.